A selection of T cell receptor beta chains follows, all from one sample in a study of blood T cell repertoires in COVID-19. The data were produced by immunoSEQ multiplex PCR, yet TCRdb's version contains in-frame clones alone and is incomplete. The data hold more than 350,000 clones, with 80% to 90% observed a single time. The specimen was PBMCs or T cells enriched from blood (not recorded which). These receptors all stem from a woman between 45 and 60 years old who had recovered from COVID-19. The CDR3 runs from the conserved cysteine through the conserved F or W. The order of the fields is CDR3 DNA, CDR3 protein, V gene, clone size, J gene, D gene. A D gene is named only where the DNA matches it firmly. Size is stated for part of the rows, as once, few or many counts, or as a class when the clone is expanded.

cdr3_nt: TGTGCCAGCAGCCCGATCGCGGGCAGGGGGTACAATGAGCAGTTCTTC
cdr3_aa: CASSPIAGRGYNEQFF
v_call: TRBV7-9
clone_size: once
j_call: TRBJ2-1
d_call: TRBD1

cdr3_nt: TGTGCCAGCAGGGAAACGGGACAGGGGGCTCCCGGGCCTGAAGCTTTCTTT
cdr3_aa: CASRETGQGAPGPEAFF
v_call: TRBV28
clone_size: NA
j_call: TRBJ1-1
d_call: TRBD1

cdr3_nt: TGTGCCAGTGCCCGGGACACTCATTCACCCCTCCACTTT
cdr3_aa: CASARDTHSPLHF
v_call: TRBV19
clone_size: NA
j_call: TRBJ1-6
d_call: NA

cdr3_nt: TGTGCCAGCAGCGCTAGCGGGGGGGCCGTTTGGACAGATACGCAGTATTTT
cdr3_aa: CASSASGGAVWTDTQYF
v_call: TRBV7-8
clone_size: once
j_call: TRBJ2-3
d_call: TRBD2

cdr3_nt: TGTGCCAGCAGTGAAACAGGGCCTACTGAAGCTTTCTTT
cdr3_aa: CASSETGPTEAFF
v_call: TRBV2
clone_size: NA
j_call: TRBJ1-1
d_call: NA

cdr3_nt: TGCGCCAGCAGCTTCGAAGGAGCTGGAAACACCATATATTTT
cdr3_aa: CASSFEGAGNTIYF
v_call: TRBV5-1
clone_size: NA
j_call: TRBJ1-3
d_call: NA

cdr3_nt: TGTGCCACCGGGGGGGGGCTTCTGCAGCCCCAGCATTTT
cdr3_aa: CATGGGLLQPQHF
v_call: TRBV19
clone_size: NA
j_call: TRBJ1-5
d_call: NA

cdr3_nt: TGTGCCACCAGCAAAGCGGGGGGAATCTACGAGCAGTACTTC
cdr3_aa: CATSKAGGIYEQYF
v_call: TRBV15
clone_size: once
j_call: TRBJ2-7
d_call: TRBD2

cdr3_nt: TGTGCCAGCAGCTCCCTTATGACAGGGGGCTTTTACACTGAAGCTTTCTTT
cdr3_aa: CASSSLMTGGFYTEAFF
v_call: TRBV5-6
clone_size: NA
j_call: TRBJ1-1
d_call: TRBD1

cdr3_nt: TGTGCCAGCAGCATCGGACTAGCGGGTCCCGATGAGCAGTACTTC
cdr3_aa: CASSIGLAGPDEQYF
v_call: TRBV7-2
clone_size: NA
j_call: TRBJ2-7
d_call: TRBD2

cdr3_nt: TGTGCCAGCAGCGTGGGGGACAGGGGGAGCGGCTACACCTTC
cdr3_aa: CASSVGDRGSGYTF
v_call: TRBV9
clone_size: NA
j_call: TRBJ1-2
d_call: TRBD1

cdr3_nt: TGTGCCACGTACGGGATCAACACAGATACGCAGTATTTT
cdr3_aa: CATYGINTDTQYF
v_call: TRBV28
clone_size: NA
j_call: TRBJ2-3
d_call: NA

cdr3_nt: TGTGCCAGCAGTTACCCACGGGGGAGCTCCTACGAGCAGTACTTC
cdr3_aa: CASSYPRGSSYEQYF
v_call: TRBV6-5
clone_size: NA
j_call: TRBJ2-7
d_call: NA

cdr3_nt: TGTGCCAGCAGAGCGCAGGGTTACGAGCAGTACTTC
cdr3_aa: CASRAQGYEQYF
v_call: TRBV2
clone_size: once
j_call: TRBJ2-7
d_call: NA

cdr3_nt: TGTGCCAGCACACCCTTGGGAGGGGCCTATGGCTACACCTTC
cdr3_aa: CASTPLGGAYGYTF
v_call: TRBV2
clone_size: NA
j_call: TRBJ1-2
d_call: NA